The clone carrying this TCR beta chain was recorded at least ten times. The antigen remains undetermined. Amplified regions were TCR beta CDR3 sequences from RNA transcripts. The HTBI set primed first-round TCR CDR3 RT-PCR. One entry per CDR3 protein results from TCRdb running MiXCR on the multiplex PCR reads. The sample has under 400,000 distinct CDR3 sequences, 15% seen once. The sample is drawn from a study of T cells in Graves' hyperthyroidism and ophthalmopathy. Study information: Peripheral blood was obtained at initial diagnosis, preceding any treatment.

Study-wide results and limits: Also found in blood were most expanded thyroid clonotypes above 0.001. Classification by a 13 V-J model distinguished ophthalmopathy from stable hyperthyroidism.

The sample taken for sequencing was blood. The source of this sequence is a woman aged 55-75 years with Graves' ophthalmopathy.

CDR3 residues: CASSSRPGRRGNQPQHF. CDR3 nucleotide sequence: TGTGCCAGCAGTTCTCGACCAGGTAGACGAGGTAATCAGCCCCAGCATTTT. This chain joins TRBV28 and TRBJ1-5; D not certain. The V gene lost 4 bases and the J gene lost 4 bases, with 20 bases spanning the gap. Germline CDR1 reads MDHEN; CDR2 reads SYDVKM. The CDR3 runs to 17 residues.